There are a few counts of the clone carrying this T cell receptor beta chain. This sample was included in a study of T-cell memory formation after mild COVID-19. V was trimmed by 7 bases and J by 9 bases, leaving 15 bases between them. The CDR3 is 13 amino acids. CDR1 SGHVS and CDR2 FNYEAQ come from the germline V gene. Using constant-segment primers, 5'RACE produced TCR alpha and TCR beta cDNA libraries carrying sample barcodes and UMIs. TCRdb re-derived calls from the 5' RACE reads in MiXCR, one entry per CDR3 protein. In the table there are just over 400,000 distinct CDR3 sequences, 20% to 30% of which are singletons.

Input material: PBMCs or a T cell subset sorted from them (not recorded which). The chain uses TRBV7-6 and TRBJ2-2; D not certain. This receptor was identified in an adult woman who had mild COVID-19 (a few samples of this study predate the infection). Cell type and time point are not known. The CDR3 DNA follows: TGTGCCAGCACCACCCCACAGAAACGGGAGCTGTTTTTT. It translates to CASTTPQKRELFF. The full variable domain, rest sourced from reference TRBV7-6 and TRBJ2-2, is GAGVSQSPRYKVTKRGQDVALRCDPISGHVSLYWYRQALGQGPEFLTYFNYEAQQDKSGLPNDRFSAERPEGSISTLTIQRTEQRDSAMYRCASTTPQKRELFFGEGSRLTVL.